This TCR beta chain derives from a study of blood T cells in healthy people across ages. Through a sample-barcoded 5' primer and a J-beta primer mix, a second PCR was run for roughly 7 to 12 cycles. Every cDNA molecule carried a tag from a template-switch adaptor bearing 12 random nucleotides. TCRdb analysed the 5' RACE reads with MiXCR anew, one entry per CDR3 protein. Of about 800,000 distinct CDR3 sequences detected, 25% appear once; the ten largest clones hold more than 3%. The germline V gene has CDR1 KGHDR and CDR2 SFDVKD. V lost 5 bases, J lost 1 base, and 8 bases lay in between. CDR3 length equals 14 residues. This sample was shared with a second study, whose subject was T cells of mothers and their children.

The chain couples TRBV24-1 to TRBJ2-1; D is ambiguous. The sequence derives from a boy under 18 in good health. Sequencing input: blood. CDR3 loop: CATSVETSYNEQFF. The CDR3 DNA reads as TGTGCCACCAGTGTAGAAACGTCCTACAATGAGCAGTTCTTC.